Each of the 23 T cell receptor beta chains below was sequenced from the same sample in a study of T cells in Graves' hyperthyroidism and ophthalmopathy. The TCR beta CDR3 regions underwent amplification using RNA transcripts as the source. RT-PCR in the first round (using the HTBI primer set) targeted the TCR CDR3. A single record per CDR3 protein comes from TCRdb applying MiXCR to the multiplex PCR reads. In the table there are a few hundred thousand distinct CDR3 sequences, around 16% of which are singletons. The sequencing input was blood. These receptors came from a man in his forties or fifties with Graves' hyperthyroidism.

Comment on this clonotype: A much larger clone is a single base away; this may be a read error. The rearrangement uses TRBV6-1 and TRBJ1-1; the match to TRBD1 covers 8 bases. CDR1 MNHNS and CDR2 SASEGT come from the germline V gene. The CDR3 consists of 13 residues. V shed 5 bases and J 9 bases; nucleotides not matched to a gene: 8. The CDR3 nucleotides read TGTGCCAGCAGTCCCCGGACAGGGCCTAAAGCTTTCTTT. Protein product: CASSPRTGPKAFF.

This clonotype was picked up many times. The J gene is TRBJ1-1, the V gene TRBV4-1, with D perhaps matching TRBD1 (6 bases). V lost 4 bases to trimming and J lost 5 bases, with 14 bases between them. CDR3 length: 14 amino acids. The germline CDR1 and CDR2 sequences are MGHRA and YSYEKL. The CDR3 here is CASSRIGQFTEAFF. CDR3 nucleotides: TGCGCCAGCAGCCGGATAGGACAGTTTACTGAAGCTTTCTTT.

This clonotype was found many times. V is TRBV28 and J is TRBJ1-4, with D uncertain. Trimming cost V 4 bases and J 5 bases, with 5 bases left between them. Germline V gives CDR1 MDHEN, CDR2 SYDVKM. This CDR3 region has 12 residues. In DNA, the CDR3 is TGTGCCAGCAGTTCCAGAAATGAAAAACTGTTTTTT. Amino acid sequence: CASSSRNEKLFF.

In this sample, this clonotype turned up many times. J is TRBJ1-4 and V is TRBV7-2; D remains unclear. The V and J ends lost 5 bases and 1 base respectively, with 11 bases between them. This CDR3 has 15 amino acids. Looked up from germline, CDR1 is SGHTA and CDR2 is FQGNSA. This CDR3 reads CASSPQGLTNEKLFF. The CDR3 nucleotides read TGTGCCAGCAGCCCCCAAGGGCTAACTAATGAAAAACTGTTTTTT.

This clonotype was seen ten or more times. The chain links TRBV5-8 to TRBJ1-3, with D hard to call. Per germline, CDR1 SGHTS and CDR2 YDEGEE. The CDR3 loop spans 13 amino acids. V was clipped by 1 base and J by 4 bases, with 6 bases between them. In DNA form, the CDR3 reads TGTGCCAGCAGCTTGTATAGCGGAAACACCATATATTTT. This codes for CASSLYSGNTIYF.

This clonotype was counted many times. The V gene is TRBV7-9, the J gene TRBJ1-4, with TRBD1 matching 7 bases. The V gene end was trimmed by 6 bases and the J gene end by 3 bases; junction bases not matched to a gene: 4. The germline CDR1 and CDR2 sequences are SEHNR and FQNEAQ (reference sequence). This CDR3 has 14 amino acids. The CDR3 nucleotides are TGTGCCAGCAGGGCTGGGACAGCTAATGAAAAACTGTTTTTT. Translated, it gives CASRAGTANEKLFF.

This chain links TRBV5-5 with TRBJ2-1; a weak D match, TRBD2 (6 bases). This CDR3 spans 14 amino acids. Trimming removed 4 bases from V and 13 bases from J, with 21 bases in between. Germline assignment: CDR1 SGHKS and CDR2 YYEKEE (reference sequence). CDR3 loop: CASSPYGTPLSQFF. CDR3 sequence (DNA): TGTGCCAGCAGCCCTTACGGGACTCCACTGAGCCAGTTCTTC.

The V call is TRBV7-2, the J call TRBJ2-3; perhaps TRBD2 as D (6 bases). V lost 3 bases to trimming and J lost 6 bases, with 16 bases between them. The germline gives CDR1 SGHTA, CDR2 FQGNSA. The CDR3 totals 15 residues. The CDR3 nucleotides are TGTGCCAGCAGCTTTGGGCTATGGGGGGTTGATACGCAGTATTTT. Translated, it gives CASSFGLWGVDTQYF.

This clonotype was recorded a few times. The CDR3 region has the DNA TGTGCCAGCAGTGCGGACCTCGAGCAGTACTTC. Protein product: CASSADLEQYF. The gene calls are TRBV2 and TRBJ2-7; D is uncertain. Trimming removed 4 bases from V and 6 bases from J, with 7 bases in between. Germline-derived CDR1 and CDR2 are SNHLY and FYNNEI. The CDR3 contains 11 residues.

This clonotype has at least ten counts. CDR3: CASSSPGGDRDEKLFF. CDR3 in DNA: TGTGCCAGCAGCTCCCCAGGGGGGGACAGGGATGAAAAACTGTTTTTT. This rearrangement joins TRBV7-9 to TRBJ1-4; TRBD1 matches at 9 bases. The trim removed 4 bases at V and 6 bases at J, leaving 9 bases unmatched. CDR3 length: 16 residues. CDR1 is SEHNR, CDR2 FQNEAQ, per germline (reference sequence).

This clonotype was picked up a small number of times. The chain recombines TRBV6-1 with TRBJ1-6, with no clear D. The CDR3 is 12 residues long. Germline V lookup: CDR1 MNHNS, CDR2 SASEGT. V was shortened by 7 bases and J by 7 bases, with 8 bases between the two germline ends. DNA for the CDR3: TGTGCCAGCATCCTGGGAAATTCACCCCTCCACTTT. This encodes CASILGNSPLHF.

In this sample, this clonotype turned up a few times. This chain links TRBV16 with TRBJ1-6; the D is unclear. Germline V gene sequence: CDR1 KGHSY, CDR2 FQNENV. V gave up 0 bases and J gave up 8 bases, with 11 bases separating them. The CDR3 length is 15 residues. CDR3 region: CASSQSQGLDSPLHF. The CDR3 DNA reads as TGTGCCAGCAGCCAATCCCAAGGGTTGGATTCACCCCTCCACTTT. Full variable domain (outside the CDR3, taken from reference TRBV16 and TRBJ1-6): GEEVAQTPKHLVRGEGQKAKLYCAPIKGHSYVFWYQQVLKNEFKFLISFQNENVFDETGMPKERFSAKCLPNSPCSLEIQATKLEDSAVYFCASSQSQGLDSPLHFGNGTRLTVT.

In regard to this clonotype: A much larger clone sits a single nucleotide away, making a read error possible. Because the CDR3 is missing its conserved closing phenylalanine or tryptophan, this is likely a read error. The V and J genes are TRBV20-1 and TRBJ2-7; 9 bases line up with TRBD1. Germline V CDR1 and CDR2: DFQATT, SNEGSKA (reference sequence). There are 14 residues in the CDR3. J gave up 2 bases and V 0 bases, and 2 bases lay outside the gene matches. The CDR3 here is CSAREGTGTYEQYL. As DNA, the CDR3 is TGCAGTGCTAGAGAAGGGACAGGGACCTACGAGCAGTACCTC.

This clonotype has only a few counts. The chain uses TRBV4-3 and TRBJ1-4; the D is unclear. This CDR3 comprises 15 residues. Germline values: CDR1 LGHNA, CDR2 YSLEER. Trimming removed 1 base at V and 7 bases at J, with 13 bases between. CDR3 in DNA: TGCGCCAGCAGCCAAGGGTTGGGGTTTGGTGAAAAACTGTTTTTT. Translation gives CASSQGLGFGEKLFF.

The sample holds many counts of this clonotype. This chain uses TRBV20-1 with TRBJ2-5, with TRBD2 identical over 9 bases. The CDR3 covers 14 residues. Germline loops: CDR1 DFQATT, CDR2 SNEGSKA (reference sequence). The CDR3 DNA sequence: TGCGGTAGGAGCGGGGGGCCGGCGCAAGAGACCCAGTACTTC. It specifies CGRSGGPAQETQYF.

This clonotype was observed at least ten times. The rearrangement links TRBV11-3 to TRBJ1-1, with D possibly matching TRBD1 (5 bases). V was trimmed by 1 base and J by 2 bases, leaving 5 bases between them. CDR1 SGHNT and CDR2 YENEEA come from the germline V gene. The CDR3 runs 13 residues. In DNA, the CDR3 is TGTGCCAGCAGCTTAGGGGACAACACTGAAGCTTTCTTT. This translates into CASSLGDNTEAFF.

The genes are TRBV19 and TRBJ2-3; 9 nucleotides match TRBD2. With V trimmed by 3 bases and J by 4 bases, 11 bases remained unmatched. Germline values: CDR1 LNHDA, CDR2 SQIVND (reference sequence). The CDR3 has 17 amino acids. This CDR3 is CASSIGISGGFSDTQYF. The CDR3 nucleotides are TGTGCCAGTAGTATCGGGATTAGCGGGGGATTCTCAGATACGCAGTATTTT.

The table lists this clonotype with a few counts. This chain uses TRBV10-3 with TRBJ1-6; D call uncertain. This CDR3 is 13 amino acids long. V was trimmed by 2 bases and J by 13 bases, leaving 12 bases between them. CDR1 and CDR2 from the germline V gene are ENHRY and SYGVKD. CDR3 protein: CAISERNVGPLHF. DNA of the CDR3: TGTGCCATCAGTGAGCGGAACGTGGGCCCCCTCCACTTT.

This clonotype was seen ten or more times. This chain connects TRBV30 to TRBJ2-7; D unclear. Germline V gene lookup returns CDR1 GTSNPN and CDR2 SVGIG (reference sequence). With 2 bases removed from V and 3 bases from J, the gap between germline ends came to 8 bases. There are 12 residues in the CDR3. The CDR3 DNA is TGTGCCTGGAGTAAGGGAAACTACGAGCAGTACTTC. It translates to CAWSKGNYEQYF.

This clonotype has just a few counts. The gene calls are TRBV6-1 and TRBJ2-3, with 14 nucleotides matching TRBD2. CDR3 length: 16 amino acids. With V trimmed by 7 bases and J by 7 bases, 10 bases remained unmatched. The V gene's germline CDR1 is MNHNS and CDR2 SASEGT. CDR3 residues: CASTKRLAGGPNTQYF. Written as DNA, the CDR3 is TGTGCCAGCACCAAGAGACTAGCGGGGGGGCCAAATACGCAGTATTTT.

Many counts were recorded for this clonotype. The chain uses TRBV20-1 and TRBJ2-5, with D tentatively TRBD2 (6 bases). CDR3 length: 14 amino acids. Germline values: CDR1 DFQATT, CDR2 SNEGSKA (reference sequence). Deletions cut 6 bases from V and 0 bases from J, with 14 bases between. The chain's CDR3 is CSAIIGGNQETQYF. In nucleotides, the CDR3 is TGCAGTGCAATCATCGGGGGTAACCAAGAGACCCAGTACTTC.

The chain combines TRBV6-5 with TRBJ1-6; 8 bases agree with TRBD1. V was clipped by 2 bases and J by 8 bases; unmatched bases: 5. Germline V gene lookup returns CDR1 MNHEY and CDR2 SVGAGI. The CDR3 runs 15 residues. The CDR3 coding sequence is TGTGCCAGCAGTTACCTTACAGGGGGGCATTCACCCCTCCACTTT. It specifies CASSYLTGGHSPLHF.

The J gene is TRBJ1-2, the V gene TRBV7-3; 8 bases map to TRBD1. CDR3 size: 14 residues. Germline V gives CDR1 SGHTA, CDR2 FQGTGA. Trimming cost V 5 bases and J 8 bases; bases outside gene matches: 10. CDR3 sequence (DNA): TGTGCCAGCAGCGAAACCCAGGGGGCTCACGGCTACACCTTC. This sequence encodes CASSETQGAHGYTF.